Described below is a single T cell receptor (beta chain) sequence and its context. This sample was taken from a study of T cell changes during pregnancy in multiple sclerosis. Germline V gene lookup returns CDR1 MGHRA and CDR2 YSYEKL. This CDR3 is built from 12 residues. V lost 0 bases and J 5 bases, leaving 5 bases between the germline ends. The data were produced by immunoSEQ multiplex PCR, yet TCRdb's version contains in-frame clones alone and is incomplete. This repertoire shows tens of thousands of clones, 85% to 95% found once; its top ten account for just under 2%. The V call is TRBV4-1, the J call TRBJ2-7; D not certain. The specimen was peripheral blood, collected in the third trimester of pregnancy. The TCR comes from a female donor in good health, enrolled as a control in a pregnancy study. The CDR3 bases are TGCGCCAGCAGCCAAGACCGGGACGAGCAGTACTTC. It translates to CASSQDRDEQYF.